This T cell receptor (beta chain) appears in the sequencing data of a study of OX40 agonist ivuxolimab in advanced cancers. Sequenced by immunoSEQ multiplex PCR; TCRdb stores in-frame clones only, minus some. The sample lists about 40,000 clones; around 88% were seen once. The CDR3 loop spans 16 amino acids. The germline gives CDR1 MDHEN, CDR2 SYDVKM. V lost 11 bases and J lost 8; bases outside the gene matches: 14. A note on this clone: No antigen is known for it.

Study-wide results and caveats: Circulating CD4+ and CD8+ T cells showed clonal expansion by week 6 at 0.1 to 3.0 mg/kg.

The receptor was isolated from an adult with an advanced solid tumor such as melanoma, head and neck, liver or kidney cancer. The V gene is TRBV28, the J gene TRBJ2-1; 14 nucleotides align to TRBD2. The sample in question was CD4+ or CD8+ T cells sorted from blood, obtained in a trial of the OX40 agonist ivuxolimab. In nucleotides, the CDR3 is TGTGCCGGACAACCCGGGACTAGCGGGAGTTGGGATGAGCAGTTCTTC. Amino acid sequence: CAGQPGTSGSWDEQFF.